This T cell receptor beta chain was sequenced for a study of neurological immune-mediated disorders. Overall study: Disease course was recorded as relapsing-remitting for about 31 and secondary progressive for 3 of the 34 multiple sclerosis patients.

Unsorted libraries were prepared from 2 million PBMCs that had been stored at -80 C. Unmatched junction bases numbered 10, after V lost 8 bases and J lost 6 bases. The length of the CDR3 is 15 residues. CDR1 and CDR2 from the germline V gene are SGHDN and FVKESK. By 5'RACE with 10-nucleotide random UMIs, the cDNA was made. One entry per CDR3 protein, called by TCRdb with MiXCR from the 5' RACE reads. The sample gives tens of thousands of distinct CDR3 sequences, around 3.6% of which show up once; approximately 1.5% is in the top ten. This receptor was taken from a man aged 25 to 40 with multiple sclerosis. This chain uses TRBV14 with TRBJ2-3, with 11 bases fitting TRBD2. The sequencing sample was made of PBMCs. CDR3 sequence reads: CASQPSGGPRDTQYF. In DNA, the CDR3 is TGTGCCAGCCAGCCTAGCGGGGGGCCAAGGGATACGCAGTATTTT. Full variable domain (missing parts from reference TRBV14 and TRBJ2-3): EAGVTQFPSHSVIEKGQTVTLRCDPISGHDNLYWYRRVMGKEIKFLLHFVKESKQDESGMPNNRFLAERTGGTYSTLKVQPAELEDSGVYFCASQPSGGPRDTQYFGPGTRLTVL.